The rows below give T cell receptor beta chains drawn from one sample of a study of blood T cell repertoires in COVID-19. Sequencing used immunoSEQ multiplex PCR; TCRdb keeps in-frame clones, though not all of them. Of 300,000 to 500,000 clones listed, 85% to 90% are singletons. The sample comprised PBMCs or T cells enriched from blood (not recorded which). The receptors shown here come from a woman aged 30 to 39 with acute COVID-19. Both conserved end residues are part of each CDR3. The order of the fields is CDR3 DNA, CDR3 protein, CDR3 length, clone size, J gene, V gene, D gene. D genes are given only for firm matches. Part of the rows lack a size; the others show once, few, many or a class for expanded clones.

CDR3nt: TGCAGTGCTAGTGGGCGGGGCACCTACGAGCAGTACTTC
CDR3aa: CSASGRGTYEQYF
len: 13
abundance: NA
j_gene: TRBJ2-7
v_gene: TRBV20-1
d_gene: NA

CDR3nt: TGTGCCAGCAGCTTCGGGACAGCAAAAGAGACCCAGTACTTC
CDR3aa: CASSFGTAKETQYF
len: 14
abundance: NA
j_gene: TRBJ2-5
v_gene: TRBV5-5
d_gene: TRBD1

CDR3nt: TGTGCCAGCATGGACAGGGACCCCTATGGCTACACCTTC
CDR3aa: CASMDRDPYGYTF
len: 13
abundance: NA
j_gene: TRBJ1-2
v_gene: TRBV25-1
d_gene: TRBD1

CDR3nt: TGCGCCAGCAGCCCCTTCCCGGGGACTGGAAACACCATATATTTT
CDR3aa: CASSPFPGTGNTIYF
len: 15
abundance: NA
j_gene: TRBJ1-3
v_gene: TRBV5-1
d_gene: NA

CDR3nt: TGTGCCAGCAGCTCAGGGGGCGCGAGGAATGAGCAGTTCTTC
CDR3aa: CASSSGGARNEQFF
len: 14
abundance: NA
j_gene: TRBJ2-1
v_gene: TRBV7-3
d_gene: TRBD1

CDR3nt: TGCGCCAGCACTCGAGGCCCAGAGGTGGGGGAGCTGTTTTTT
CDR3aa: CASTRGPEVGELFF
len: 14
abundance: NA
j_gene: TRBJ2-2
v_gene: TRBV5-1
d_gene: NA

CDR3nt: TGTGCCACCAGTGGGACCCCCGGGACAGGGGGCGCAGGGGAGCAGTACTTC
CDR3aa: CATSGTPGTGGAGEQYF
len: 17
abundance: NA
j_gene: TRBJ2-7
v_gene: TRBV24-1
d_gene: TRBD1

CDR3nt: TGTGCCAGCAGCGTAGACGGGGGATTCCTCACTGAAGCTTTCTTT
CDR3aa: CASSVDGGFLTEAFF
len: 15
abundance: NA
j_gene: TRBJ1-1
v_gene: TRBV9
d_gene: NA

CDR3nt: TGTGCCAGCAGCTTAGACGGCGGGGCGGATACGCAGTATTTT
CDR3aa: CASSLDGGADTQYF
len: 14
abundance: NA
j_gene: TRBJ2-3
v_gene: TRBV7-3
d_gene: NA

CDR3nt: TGCGCCAGCAACCACCCCGCGCCGGGGAGGAACACTGAAGCTTTCTTT
CDR3aa: CASNHPAPGRNTEAFF
len: 16
abundance: NA
j_gene: TRBJ1-1
v_gene: TRBV4-1
d_gene: NA

CDR3nt: TGCGCCAGCAGACCAGGGGGCGCGGGCTATGGCTACACCTTC
CDR3aa: CASRPGGAGYGYTF
len: 14
abundance: NA
j_gene: TRBJ1-2
v_gene: TRBV10-2
d_gene: TRBD1

CDR3nt: TGTGCCAGCAGCTCTCCAAACAGGGCTGAAGCTTTCTTT
CDR3aa: CASSSPNRAEAFF
len: 13
abundance: NA
j_gene: TRBJ1-1
v_gene: TRBV5-8
d_gene: NA

CDR3nt: TGCGCCAGCAGCCAAGATGTTTGGCGGGGGGGCCTCAGCGGGTCCTACAATGAGCAGTTCTTC
CDR3aa: CASSQDVWRGGLSGSYNEQFF
len: 21
abundance: NA
j_gene: TRBJ2-1
v_gene: TRBV4-1
d_gene: TRBD2

CDR3nt: TGTGCCAGCAGCCTCGGACAGGGTGAAATGAATTCACCCCTCCACTTT
CDR3aa: CASSLGQGEMNSPLHF
len: 16
abundance: NA
j_gene: TRBJ1-6
v_gene: TRBV5-6
d_gene: TRBD1

CDR3nt: TGTGCCAGCAGCCCCCGGAGTGGCTACACCTTC
CDR3aa: CASSPRSGYTF
len: 11
abundance: NA
j_gene: TRBJ1-2
v_gene: TRBV9
d_gene: NA

CDR3nt: TGTGCCAGCAGCTTGGAAGGGAGCAGCAATCAGCCCCAGCATTTT
CDR3aa: CASSLEGSSNQPQHF
len: 15
abundance: NA
j_gene: TRBJ1-5
v_gene: TRBV5-8
d_gene: NA

CDR3nt: TGTGCCAGCAGCTTAGGGGCCTTCTCTGGAAACACCATATATTTT
CDR3aa: CASSLGAFSGNTIYF
len: 15
abundance: once
j_gene: TRBJ1-3
v_gene: TRBV7-2
d_gene: NA

CDR3nt: TGCGCCATGCGATGCGGGACTGGGGCCAACGTCCTGACTTTC
CDR3aa: CAMRCGTGANVLTF
len: 14
abundance: NA
j_gene: TRBJ2-6
v_gene: TRBV10-1
d_gene: NA

CDR3nt: TGTGCCAGCAGTGAGCGGGGGTGGGTTGAAGCTTTCTTT
CDR3aa: CASSERGWVEAFF
len: 13
abundance: NA
j_gene: TRBJ1-1
v_gene: TRBV6-1
d_gene: NA

CDR3nt: TGTGCCAGCAGCTTGGCGGGGGACAGGGGGAGACCCCAGCATTTT
CDR3aa: CASSLAGDRGRPQHF
len: 15
abundance: NA
j_gene: TRBJ1-5
v_gene: TRBV7-2
d_gene: TRBD1

CDR3nt: TGTGCCAGTAGAGACAGTTCTAATGAAAAACTGTTTTTT
CDR3aa: CASRDSSNEKLFF
len: 13
abundance: NA
j_gene: TRBJ1-4
v_gene: TRBV19
d_gene: NA

CDR3nt: TGTGCCAGCAGCTTAAGATCAGGCATGGAGCTGTTTTTT
CDR3aa: CASSLRSGMELFF
len: 13
abundance: few
j_gene: TRBJ2-2
v_gene: TRBV7-3
d_gene: NA

CDR3nt: TGTGCCAGCCGCGGGACGGAAAACGAGCAGTACTTC
CDR3aa: CASRGTENEQYF
len: 12
abundance: NA
j_gene: TRBJ2-7
v_gene: TRBV2
d_gene: NA

CDR3nt: TGCGCCAGCAGTGGTCCCGGGACAGGACCCTACGAGCAGTACTTC
CDR3aa: CASSGPGTGPYEQYF
len: 15
abundance: few
j_gene: TRBJ2-7
v_gene: TRBV10-1
d_gene: TRBD1

CDR3nt: TGTGCCAGCAGTTCGCGGGGCCTCCCACGGGAGACCCAGTACTTC
CDR3aa: CASSSRGLPRETQYF
len: 15
abundance: NA
j_gene: TRBJ2-5
v_gene: TRBV27
d_gene: NA

CDR3nt: TGTGCCAGTAGACTCCGGGGATACACCGGGGAGCTGTTTTTT
CDR3aa: CASRLRGYTGELFF
len: 14
abundance: NA
j_gene: TRBJ2-2
v_gene: TRBV19
d_gene: NA

CDR3nt: TGCGCCAGCAGTACCGGGACAGGGGCCTACGAGCAGTACTTC
CDR3aa: CASSTGTGAYEQYF
len: 14
abundance: NA
j_gene: TRBJ2-7
v_gene: TRBV10-1
d_gene: TRBD1

CDR3nt: TGTGCCAGCAGTTCTCGACCGGGACAGGCGGTTGTTAGGGGAAACACCATATATTTT
CDR3aa: CASSSRPGQAVVRGNTIYF
len: 19
abundance: NA
j_gene: TRBJ1-3
v_gene: TRBV7-2
d_gene: TRBD1

CDR3nt: TGTGCCAGCAGCTTAGGTGTCTCACGGAGCAGCAGCACCGGGGAGCTGTTTTTT
CDR3aa: CASSLGVSRSSSTGELFF
len: 18
abundance: NA
j_gene: TRBJ2-2
v_gene: TRBV13
d_gene: NA

CDR3nt: TGTGCCAGCCCCTATACGCAGTATTTT
CDR3aa: CASPYTQYF
len: 9
abundance: NA
j_gene: TRBJ2-3
v_gene: TRBV18
d_gene: NA

CDR3nt: TGTGCCAGCAGCCCAAGGTCAGCGGGGGTGAAAGAGACCCAGTACTTC
CDR3aa: CASSPRSAGVKETQYF
len: 16
abundance: NA
j_gene: TRBJ2-5
v_gene: TRBV3-1/TRBV3-2
d_gene: TRBD2

CDR3nt: TGTGCCAGCAGCTTAGGGGGCGCAGGGGCCACATTTATTCAGTACTTC
CDR3aa: CASSLGGAGATFIQYF
len: 16
abundance: NA
j_gene: TRBJ2-4
v_gene: TRBV7-2
d_gene: NA

CDR3nt: TGTGCCAGCAGGGAGGGCGGGGAGCAGTTCTTC
CDR3aa: CASREGGEQFF
len: 11
abundance: NA
j_gene: TRBJ2-1
v_gene: TRBV2
d_gene: NA

CDR3nt: TGTGCCAGCAGCTCGGACAGGGGATCCGCCTACGAGCAGTACTTC
CDR3aa: CASSSDRGSAYEQYF
len: 15
abundance: NA
j_gene: TRBJ2-7
v_gene: TRBV5-6
d_gene: TRBD1

CDR3nt: TGTGCCAGCAGTCTCTCCTCTCCTCGGCCCCAGCATTTT
CDR3aa: CASSLSSPRPQHF
len: 13
abundance: NA
j_gene: TRBJ1-5
v_gene: TRBV6-2/TRBV6-3
d_gene: NA

CDR3nt: TGCGCCAGCAGCCCGACGCGGGACAGGGGTTCAACATACTATGGCTACACCTTC
CDR3aa: CASSPTRDRGSTYYGYTF
len: 18
abundance: NA
j_gene: TRBJ1-2
v_gene: TRBV4-1
d_gene: TRBD1

CDR3nt: TGTGCCAGCAGACCCGGGACATCTTATGGCTACACCTTC
CDR3aa: CASRPGTSYGYTF
len: 13
abundance: NA
j_gene: TRBJ1-2
v_gene: TRBV12-3/TRBV12-4
d_gene: NA

CDR3nt: TGTGCCAGCCGATGGCTGGACACGAGCAATCAGCCCCAGCATTTT
CDR3aa: CASRWLDTSNQPQHF
len: 15
abundance: NA
j_gene: TRBJ1-5
v_gene: TRBV7-8
d_gene: NA

CDR3nt: TGTGCCAGCAGCTTGGTTGTCGGAGAGGGCTATGGCTACACCTTC
CDR3aa: CASSLVVGEGYGYTF
len: 15
abundance: NA
j_gene: TRBJ1-2
v_gene: TRBV5-5
d_gene: NA

CDR3nt: TGTGCCAGCAGCTTAGCGGAAACCAGCACAGATACGCAGTATTTT
CDR3aa: CASSLAETSTDTQYF
len: 15
abundance: NA
j_gene: TRBJ2-3
v_gene: TRBV6-5
d_gene: NA

CDR3nt: TGCGCCAGCAGCTTAGGCAGACTTCCTAACTATGGCTACACCTTC
CDR3aa: CASSLGRLPNYGYTF
len: 15
abundance: once
j_gene: TRBJ1-2
v_gene: TRBV5-1
d_gene: NA

CDR3nt: TGTGCCTGGAGTGTACGGGAGTCTGGAAACACCATATATTTT
CDR3aa: CAWSVRESGNTIYF
len: 14
abundance: once
j_gene: TRBJ1-3
v_gene: TRBV30
d_gene: NA

CDR3nt: TGCGCCAGCAGTGATCCCAGCGCCGGCGAGCAGTTCTTC
CDR3aa: CASSDPSAGEQFF
len: 13
abundance: NA
j_gene: TRBJ2-1
v_gene: TRBV10-1
d_gene: NA

CDR3nt: TGTGCCTGGAGTTCCCCCGGGACTAGCGGGGGCAACGCCAAAAACATTCAGTACTTC
CDR3aa: CAWSSPGTSGGNAKNIQYF
len: 19
abundance: NA
j_gene: TRBJ2-4
v_gene: TRBV30
d_gene: TRBD2

CDR3nt: TGTGCCAGCAGCCATGGACAGGGGGTGTCGAACACTGAAGCTTTCTTT
CDR3aa: CASSHGQGVSNTEAFF
len: 16
abundance: NA
j_gene: TRBJ1-1
v_gene: TRBV4-2
d_gene: TRBD1

CDR3nt: TGTGCCAGTAGTATTGGTAAACAGGGGGCAGAGACCCAGTACTTC
CDR3aa: CASSIGKQGAETQYF
len: 15
abundance: NA
j_gene: TRBJ2-5
v_gene: TRBV19
d_gene: TRBD1